The sequence of this T cell receptor (beta chain) was determined in a study of T cells after yellow fever vaccination. Template-switching 5'RACE yielded the TCR cDNA; a universal primer site and UMIs were added in the process. TCRdb re-called the 5' RACE reads through MiXCR, storing one row per CDR3 protein. The sample has 310,000 or so distinct CDR3 sequences; approximately 3.8% are singletons. The length of the CDR3 is 14 residues. Germline V gives CDR1 SQVTM, CDR2 ANQGSEA. V lost 2 bases and J lost 4, with 14 bases in between. This clonotype was seen many times. Its antigen is unknown. Study results and limitations: CD4 and CD8 compartments shared a small share of clonotypes. Researchers report a weaker secondary response that nonetheless peaked faster, day 5 versus 15.

The chain combines TRBV29-1 with TRBJ2-5; D is perhaps TRBD2 (5 bases). This receptor was taken from a man aged 18 to 30 who received the YFV17D yellow fever vaccine. The specimen comprised PBMCs, sampled on the day of the yellow fever booster vaccination. This chain's CDR3 is CSVESPLGRETQYF. The CDR3 DNA reads TGCAGCGTTGAAAGTCCATTGGGGAGAGAGACCCAGTACTTC. Full variable domain (remainder filled in from reference TRBV29-1 and TRBJ2-5): SAVISQKPSRDICQRGTSLTIQCQVDSQVTMMFWYRQQPGQSLTLIATANQGSEATYESGFVIDKFPISRPNLTFSTLTVSNMSPEDSSIYLCSVESPLGRETQYFGPGTRLLVL.